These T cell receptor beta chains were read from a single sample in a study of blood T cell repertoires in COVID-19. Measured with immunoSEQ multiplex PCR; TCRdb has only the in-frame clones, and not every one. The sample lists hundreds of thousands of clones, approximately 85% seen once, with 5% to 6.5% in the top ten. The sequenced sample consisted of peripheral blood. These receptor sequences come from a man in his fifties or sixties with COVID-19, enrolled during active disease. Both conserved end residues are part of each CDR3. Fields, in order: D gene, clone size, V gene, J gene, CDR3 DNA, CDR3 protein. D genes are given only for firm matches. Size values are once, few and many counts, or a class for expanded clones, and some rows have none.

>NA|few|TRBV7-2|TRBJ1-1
TGTGCCAGCAGCTTCCTACAGAGGAACACTGAAGCTTTCTTT
CASSFLQRNTEAFF
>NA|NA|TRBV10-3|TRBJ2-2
TGTGCCATCAGCAGACCAGGGACCGGGGAGCTGTTTTTT
CAISRPGTGELFF
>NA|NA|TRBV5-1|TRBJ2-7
TGCGCCAGCAGTTGGGACACCTCCTACGAGCAGTACTTC
CASSWDTSYEQYF
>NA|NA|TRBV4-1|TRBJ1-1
TGCGCCAGCAGCCAAGGACCCAAAGAGGTAATAGCTTTCTTT
CASSQGPKEVIAFF
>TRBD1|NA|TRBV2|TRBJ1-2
TGTGCCAGCAGGGCGACAGGGAATTCGAATGGCTACACCTTC
CASRATGNSNGYTF
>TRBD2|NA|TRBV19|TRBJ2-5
TGTGCCAGTAGTATCGCGGGGGGCGTGAAGACCCAGTACTTC
CASSIAGGVKTQYF
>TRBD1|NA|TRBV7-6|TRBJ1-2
TGTGCCAGCAGCCCGAGCTCCGGGACAGCTTATGGCTACACCTTC
CASSPSSGTAYGYTF
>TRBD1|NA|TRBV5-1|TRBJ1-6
TGCGCCAGCAACCCGATGGGGACAGCTAATTTTCCCCTCCACTTT
CASNPMGTANFPLHF
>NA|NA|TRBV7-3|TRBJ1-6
TGTGCCAGCAGCCAATCCATGAATTCACCCCTCCACTTT
CASSQSMNSPLHF
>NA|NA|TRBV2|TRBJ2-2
TGTGCCAGCAGTGAAAGAGATCTGGACAACGCGAACACCGGGGAGCTGTTTTTT
CASSERDLDNANTGELFF